This passage covers 25 T cell receptor beta chains from one sample sequenced in a study of T cell clones after liver transplantation (dated by TCRdb to between 2019 and 2020). Libraries came from the immunoSEQ multiplex PCR assay. This immuneACCESS table, as held by TCRdb, lists in-frame sequences with V and J called but not all clones. Of the missing ones, under half trace to an unresolved V gene in checked studies; the others have no known cause. This sample is represented by 4,000 to 5,000 clones; over 40% of them were singletons. Jointly, the top ten make up about 13% of the sample. Alloreactive TCRbeta sequences were defined by sequencing of proliferating CFSE-low cells from the MLR. No antigen is known for these receptors. The sample taken for sequencing was CD4+ T cells from cultured PBMCs. These receptors all stem from a human patient who received a liver transplant. Some T cells may be donor cells from the graft after a transplant.

This clone was observed a few times. The DNA for the CDR3 is TGTGCCAGCAGCTTCCGGATAACCTACGAGCAGTACTTC. Residues: CASSFRITYEQYF. The chain has TRBV5-8 and TRBJ2-7; D uncertain. The V and J ends lost 2 bases and 2 bases respectively, with 8 bases between them. Germline CDR1 and CDR2: SGHTS and YDEGEE. The CDR3 loop spans 13 amino acids. The full variable domain, with the rest looked up from reference TRBV5-8 and TRBJ2-7, is EAGVTQSPTHLIKTRGQQATLRCSPISGHTSVYWYQQALGLGLQFLLWYDEGEERNRGNFPPRFSGRQFPNYSSELNVNALELEDSALYLCASSFRITYEQYFGPGTRLTVT.

This clone was recorded a few times. This chain joins TRBV4-3 and TRBJ2-1; no definite D call. Per germline, CDR1 LGHNA and CDR2 YSLEER. V was clipped by 2 bases and J by 8 bases, with 16 bases between them. This CDR3 contains 15 residues. Written as DNA, the CDR3 is TGCGCCAGCAGCCAACACAGTTCGGAGACGGATGAGCAGTTCTTC. It encodes CASSQHSSETDEQFF.

This clone was detected only a few times. This chain uses TRBV7-9 with TRBJ2-6; 7 positions agree with TRBD2. This CDR3 has 19 amino acids. The V and J ends lost 4 bases and 6 bases, in that order; junction bases with no gene match: 18. The germline CDR1 and CDR2 sequences are SEHNR and FQNEAQ (reference sequence). CDR3 DNA sequence: TGTGCCAGCAGCTCGAACGGGGGAGGGATGGTGTTAAAGGCCAACGTCCTGACTTTC. This translates into CASSSNGGGMVLKANVLTF. Looking up the rest from reference TRBV7-9 and TRBJ2-6 gives the full variable domain: DTGVSQNPRHKITKRGQNVTFRCDPISEHNRLYWYRQTLGQGPEFLTYFQNEAQLEKSRLLSDRFSAERPKGSFSTLEIQRTEQGDSAMYLCASSSNGGGMVLKANVLTFGAGSRLTVL.

The chain employs TRBV29-1 and TRBJ2-3; 10 bases line up with TRBD1. This CDR3 spans 14 amino acids. Germline CDR1 SQVTM, CDR2 ANQGSEA. V was pared by 7 bases and J by 3 bases, with 7 bases of the junction left unmatched. The DNA of the CDR3 is TGCAGCGCCGTTGGGACAGGGGTTACAGATACGCAGTATTTT. Protein sequence: CSAVGTGVTDTQYF.

In this sample, this clone turned up a few times. The chain uses TRBV7-9 and TRBJ2-2, with D perhaps TRBD2 (6 bases). CDR3 length: 14 residues. Trimming took 1 base from V and 5 from J, leaving 8 bases between them. CDR1 and CDR2 from the germline V gene are SEHNR and FQNEAQ (reference sequence). The CDR3 reads CASSLVGGTGELFF. CDR3 nucleotides: TGTGCCAGCAGCTTAGTGGGGGGAACCGGGGAGCTGTTTTTT.

V usage is TRBV19 and J usage is TRBJ1-3, with 10 bases matching TRBD1. The trim removed 5 bases at V and 2 bases at J, leaving 3 bases unmatched. Germline CDR1 reads LNHDA; CDR2 reads SQIVND (reference sequence). The CDR3 is 15 residues long. The CDR3 region is CASSLGTGAGNTIYF. The CDR3 DNA sequence: TGTGCCAGTAGTCTCGGGACAGGGGCTGGAAACACCATATATTTT.

The rearrangement links TRBV4-1 to TRBJ1-3, with 9 bases aligning to TRBD1. The CDR3 length is 15 residues. V trimming: 5 bases; J trimming: 2 bases; junction bases outside the gene matches: 4. Germline V gene lookup returns CDR1 MGHRA and CDR2 YSYEKL. This CDR3 reads CASSLRQGAGNTIYF. The CDR3 bases are TGCGCCAGCAGCTTACGACAGGGGGCTGGAAACACCATATATTTT.

The rearrangement uses TRBV2 and TRBJ2-7; 7 bases line up with TRBD1. The J segment lost 0 bases and the V segment lost 6 bases, leaving 17 bases of the junction unmatched. Germline CDR1 SNHLY, CDR2 FYNNEI. The CDR3 has 18 amino acids. This CDR3 is CASSPDWDSPGASYEQYF. In DNA, the CDR3 is TGTGCCAGCAGCCCCGATTGGGACAGTCCAGGGGCCTCCTACGAGCAGTACTTC.

This clone is categorized as medium-sized. The chain recombines TRBV4-3 with TRBJ1-4, with D perhaps matching TRBD1 (5 bases). V gave up 4 bases and J gave up 9 bases, with 15 bases separating them. Germline CDR1 and CDR2: LGHNA and YSLEER. The CDR3 runs to 14 residues. The CDR3 sequence is CASSPGGGTKKLFF. CDR3 coding DNA: TGCGCCAGCAGCCCCGGCGGGGGGACCAAAAAACTGTTTTTT.

By proportion, this clone is medium-sized (0.01 to 0.1%). The rearrangement joins TRBV2 to TRBJ1-1; 12 nucleotides align to TRBD1. Germline CDR1 and CDR2: SNHLY and FYNNEI. The CDR3 length is 13 residues. V lost 5 bases, J lost 11 bases, and 6 bases stayed unmatched. The CDR3 region has the DNA TGTGCCAGCAGTTCCGGGACAGGGGGCAGTGCTTTCTTT. Amino acid sequence: CASSSGTGGSAFF.

By proportion, this clone is medium-sized. The chain recombines TRBV7-2 with TRBJ2-3, with 8 nucleotides matching TRBD2. CDR3 length: 15 residues. Germline loops: CDR1 SGHTA, CDR2 FQGNSA. Germline trimming cut 2 bases from V and 9 bases from J; bases unmatched to any gene: 10. DNA for the CDR3: TGTGCCAGCAGCTTACCTACCGGGGGGGTGGAGACGCAGTATTTT. It yields the protein CASSLPTGGVETQYF.

By proportion, this clone is medium-sized. This chain joins TRBV28 and TRBJ1-4, with D hard to call. Trimming cost V 2 bases and J 7 bases, with 8 bases left between them. The CDR3 runs to 13 residues. The germline V gene encodes CDR1 MDHEN and CDR2 SYDVKM. The CDR3 bases are TGTGCCAGCAGTTTAAGTACGAGTGAAAAACTGTTTTTT. This encodes CASSLSTSEKLFF.

The V gene is TRBV4-3, the J gene TRBJ1-1; TRBD1 is a possible D gene (6 bases). Germline CDR1 and CDR2: LGHNA and YSLEER. V lost 3 bases and J lost 1, with 9 bases in between. The CDR3 runs 14 residues. CDR3 residues: CASSQGAQNTEAFF. The CDR3 nucleotides are TGCGCCAGCAGCCAGGGGGCGCAGAACACTGAAGCTTTCTTT.

This clone has only a few counts. The chain has TRBV5-1 and TRBJ2-1; no clear D gene. The V gene lost 2 bases and the J gene lost 4 bases, with 10 bases spanning the gap. This CDR3 is built from 14 residues. CDR1 and CDR2 from the germline V gene are SGHRS and YFSETQ. This chain's CDR3 is CASSLGPSYNEQFF. Here the CDR3 DNA reads TGCGCCAGCAGCTTAGGACCCTCGTACAATGAGCAGTTCTTC.

The chain links TRBV2 to TRBJ1-2; D not resolved. Per germline, CDR1 SNHLY and CDR2 FYNNEI. Deletions cut 2 bases from V and 3 bases from J, with 10 bases between. The CDR3 runs 14 residues. The CDR3 nucleotides read TGTGCCAGCAGTGAAAGTACTCAATACTATGGCTACACCTTC. The encoded protein is CASSESTQYYGYTF.

By frequency in the sample, this clone is large. The rearrangement joins TRBV5-1 to TRBJ1-3; tentatively, D is TRBD1 (5 bases). This CDR3 has 15 residues. Germline V gives CDR1 SGHRS, CDR2 YFSETQ. Deletions cut 0 bases from V and 2 bases from J, with 9 bases between. The CDR3 DNA follows: TGCGCCAGCAGCTTGGATGCAGGGACTGGAAACACCATATATTTT. It specifies CASSLDAGTGNTIYF. Using reference TRBV5-1 and TRBJ1-3 for the parts outside the CDR3, the full variable domain is KAGVTQTPRYLIKTRGQQVTLSCSPISGHRSVSWYQQTPGQGLQFLFEYFSETQRNKGNFPGRFSGRQFSNSRSEMNVSTLELGDSALYLCASSLDAGTGNTIYFGEGSWLTVV.

The chain joins TRBV18 to TRBJ1-5; D possibly corresponds to TRBD1 (5 bases). Germline lookup yields CDR1 KGHSH and CDR2 LQKENI. CDR3 length: 14 residues. The V end was cut by 6 bases, the J end by 6 bases, with 15 bases between. The CDR3 reads CASSTTDRGQPQHF. CDR3 nucleotides: TGTGCCAGCTCTACAACTGACAGAGGTCAGCCCCAGCATTTT.

V is TRBV19 and J is TRBJ2-1; 7 bases align to TRBD2. Trimming at V came to 3 bases and at J to 10 bases, leaving 3 bases not matched to a gene. Looked up from germline, CDR1 is LNHDA and CDR2 is SQIVND (reference sequence). The CDR3 is 12 residues long. CDR3 residues: CASSMGGYEQFF. CDR3 DNA sequence: TGTGCCAGTAGTATGGGAGGGTACGAGCAGTTCTTC.

The chain employs TRBV5-1 and TRBJ2-2, with 12 positions matching TRBD2. CDR1 is SGHRS, CDR2 YFSETQ, per germline. J gave up 5 bases and V 4 bases, and 6 bases lay outside the gene matches. The CDR3 runs 16 residues. The DNA of the CDR3 is TGCGCCAGCAGCAGACTAGCGGGAGTACGGACCGGGGAGCTGTTTTTT. Amino acid sequence: CASSRLAGVRTGELFF.

The rearrangement joins TRBV7-9 to TRBJ2-3, with a possible D match to TRBD2 (7 bases). The V end lost 4 bases, the J end lost 4 bases, and 21 bases lay between the germline ends. Germline loops: CDR1 SEHNR, CDR2 FQNEAQ (reference sequence). This CDR3 contains 17 residues. CDR3 DNA sequence: TGTGCCAGCAGCTCGAAGGGGGGGGGAGAAGGATCAGATACGCAGTATTTT. Encoded protein: CASSSKGGGEGSDTQYF. Combining the CDR3 with reference TRBV7-9 and TRBJ2-3 gives the whole variable domain DTGVSQNPRHKITKRGQNVTFRCDPISEHNRLYWYRQTLGQGPEFLTYFQNEAQLEKSRLLSDRFSAERPKGSFSTLEIQRTEQGDSAMYLCASSSKGGGEGSDTQYFGPGTRLTVL.

DNA of the CDR3: TGCGCCAGCAGCCTACGGGGACATTCGTACAATGAGCAGTTCTTC. It codes for CASSLRGHSYNEQFF. The chain recombines TRBV4-3 with TRBJ2-1; the D gene is possibly TRBD1 (6 bases). V was cut by 4 bases and J by 4 bases, with 14 bases left in between. This CDR3 has 15 amino acids. The germline CDR1 and CDR2 sequences are LGHNA and YSLEER.

The chain recombines TRBV10-3 with TRBJ2-7; a possible D gene is TRBD2 (5 bases). Deletions cut 4 bases from V and 2 bases from J, with 12 bases between. Germline CDR1 is ENHRY and CDR2 is SYGVKD. CDR3 length: 14 amino acids. The CDR3 bases are TGTGCCATCAGTGGTACGGGGTCGCCCTACGAGCAGTACTTC. It specifies CAISGTGSPYEQYF.

CDR3 bases: TGTGCAAGTCGCTTAAGGGGGACTATTGTCTCCTACGAGCAGTACTTC. Its protein product is CASRLRGTIVSYEQYF. The chain joins TRBV12-2 to TRBJ2-7; TRBD2, as called in the table, went unchecked against the DNA. TRBV12-2 is reported as a pseudogene. The CDR3 contains 16 residues.

The chain has TRBV6-1 and TRBJ1-1; 9 bases match TRBD1. V lost 4 bases and J lost 2; bases outside the gene matches: 5. This CDR3 comprises 15 residues. Germline CDR1 and CDR2: MNHNS and SASEGT. The CDR3 loop reads CASSGSTGGNTEAFF. The CDR3 region has the DNA TGTGCCAGCAGTGGATCGACAGGGGGAAACACTGAAGCTTTCTTT.

This rearrangement joins TRBV11-3 to TRBJ2-2; D is uncertain. V lost 2 bases and J lost 6, with 10 bases in between. CDR3 size: 14 residues. The germline CDR1 and CDR2 sequences are SGHNT and YENEEA. The CDR3 loop is CASSLPGYAGELFF. CDR3 in DNA: TGTGCCAGCAGCTTACCAGGTTATGCCGGGGAGCTGTTTTTT.